A single sample gave rise to the 8 T cell receptor beta chains below, sequenced in a study of long-term antiretroviral therapy in people with HIV. It was version v3.0 of the immunoSEQ assay that was run at survey level. Libraries were prepared by immunoSEQ multiplex PCR; TCRdb keeps only in-frame clonotypes and omits some of them. Found here are about 30,000 clones, approximately 95% of them singletons; the top ten hold 3.5% to 4.5%. The sample here was unsorted PBMCs, taken around 5 years after starting antiretroviral therapy. The receptors come from a woman in her forties or fifties with HIV.

The rearrangement joins TRBV6-6 to TRBJ2-7; 9 bases map to TRBD1. Trimming took 6 bases from V and 3 from J; bases not matched to a gene: 6. The CDR3 covers 14 residues. CDR1 is MNHNY and CDR2 is SVGAGI in the germline V gene (reference sequence). CDR3 sequence: CASSFGTGIYEQYF. The CDR3 DNA follows: TGTGCCAGCAGCTTTGGGACAGGGATCTACGAGCAGTACTTC.

The chain carries TRBV7-3 and TRBJ2-1, with 7 bases aligning to TRBD2. This CDR3 comprises 15 residues. The V gene's germline CDR1 is SGHTA and CDR2 FQGTGA. After removal of 2 bases from V and 4 bases from J, the junction contained 5 bases not matched to a gene. CDR3 nucleotide sequence: TGTGCCAGCAGCTTAGGCGCGGGGGATTACAATGAGCAGTTCTTC. Translation gives CASSLGAGDYNEQFF. The entire variable domain, with the rest obtained from reference TRBV7-3 and TRBJ2-1, is as follows: GAGVSQTPSNKVTEKGKYVELRCDPISGHTALYWYRQSLGQGPEFLIYFQGTGAADDSGLPNDRFFAVRPEGSVSTLKIQRTERGDSAVYLCASSLGAGDYNEQFFGPGTRLTVL.

This chain connects TRBV6-5 to TRBJ1-2; 8 bases line up with TRBD1. From germline, CDR1 is MNHEY and CDR2 SVGAGI. Trimming cost V 4 bases and J 5 bases; bases outside gene matches: 9. The CDR3 has 15 residues. CDR3 in DNA: TGTGCCAGCAGTTCCGCGGGACAGGAACGATATGGCTACACCTTC. Translated, it gives CASSSAGQERYGYTF.

The genes are TRBV30 and TRBJ1-5; 8 bases match TRBD1. CDR1 and CDR2 (germline): GTSNPN, SVGIG (reference sequence). CDR3 length equals 16 residues. The junction had 12 bases not matched to a gene; V was cut back by 3 bases and J by 5 bases. The chain's CDR3 is CAWSRRLGQGHQPQHF. CDR3 sequence (DNA): TGTGCCTGGAGCCGCAGGCTCGGACAGGGACATCAGCCCCAGCATTTT. The full variable domain, completed using reference TRBV30 and TRBJ1-5, is SQTIHQWPATLVQPVGSPLSLECTVEGTSNPNLYWYRQAAGRGLQLLFYSVGIGQISSEVPQNLSASRPQDRQFILSSKKLLLSDSGFYLCAWSRRLGQGHQPQHFGDGTRLSIL.

The CDR3 DNA sequence: TGTGCCAGCTCAATCTCATCTTGGGGTACCAATGAAAAACTGTTTTTT. As protein: CASSISSWGTNEKLFF. This chain uses TRBV18 with TRBJ1-4; D is uncertain. The CDR3 runs to 16 residues. In germline, CDR1 is KGHSH, CDR2 LQKENI. The ends were cut back, 5 bases at V and 5 bases at J, with 18 bases in the middle.

Details on this clone: In the same sample, other DNA sequences code for this CDR3. The chain is built from TRBV6-1 and TRBJ2-3; 7 bases map to TRBD1. With 2 bases clipped from V and 5 bases from J, the junction kept 4 bases outside the gene matches. CDR3 length equals 14 residues. Germline CDR1 MNHNS, CDR2 SASEGT. The CDR3 DNA reads TGTGCCAGCAGTGAACCAGCAGGGGGAGATACGCAGTATTTT. Translation: CASSEPAGGDTQYF.

This clone came up once. DNA for the CDR3: TGTGCCAGCAGCCAAGATCAACAACGCTACGAGCAGTACTTC. Its translation: CASSQDQQRYEQYF. The chain links TRBV4-2 to TRBJ2-7; D gene uncertain. The CDR3 sequence is 14 residues long. Germline lookup yields CDR1 LGHNA and CDR2 YNFKEQ. The V end was cut by 0 bases, the J end by 3 bases, with 9 bases between.

This clone has just a few counts. The chain combines TRBV2 with TRBJ1-4; TRBD1 aligns across 7 bases. The CDR3 length is 13 residues. Trimming took 8 bases from V and 4 from J; bases not matched to a gene: 4. The germline CDR1 and CDR2 sequences are SNHLY and FYNNEI. CDR3 sequence (DNA): TGTGCCAGCGAGGGACAGATTAATGAAAAACTGTTTTTT. It translates to CASEGQINEKLFF.